The 10 T cell receptor beta chains in this list originate from one sample, sequenced in a study of beta chain features in type 1 diabetes. Investigators reverse transcribed all isolated RNA, so they sequenced expressed TCRB transcripts. This table comes from immunoSEQ multiplex PCR, and its TCRdb copy is limited to in-frame clones, with some not included. The sample consists of fewer than 900,000 clones, 15% to 20% of them appearing once. The source material was naive CD4+ T cells from blood. The receptors stem from a woman aged 18-29 years in good health.

This rearrangement joins TRBV2 to TRBJ1-5, with D perhaps TRBD1 (6 bases). Germline values: CDR1 SNHLY, CDR2 FYNNEI. The CDR3 runs 16 residues. Trimming stripped 4 bases from V and 3 bases from J, with 16 bases between. The CDR3 sequence is CASSGPGRGFNQPQHF. CDR3 bases: TGTGCCAGCAGTGGTCCCGGTAGGGGGTTCAATCAGCCCCAGCATTTT.

The gene calls are TRBV2 and TRBJ2-2; no clear D. This CDR3 spans 13 amino acids. Germline CDR1 is SNHLY and CDR2 is FYNNEI. V was shortened by 7 bases and J by 6 bases, with 12 bases between the two germline ends. The CDR3 is CASTWLGPGELFF. As DNA, the CDR3 is TGTGCCAGCACCTGGCTAGGGCCCGGGGAGCTGTTTTTT. Complete variable domain (other parts from reference TRBV2 and TRBJ2-2): EPEVTQTPSHQVTQMGQEVILRCVPISNHLYFYWYRQILGQKVEFLVSFYNNEISEKSEIFDDQFSVERPDGSNFTLKIRSTKLEDSAMYFCASTWLGPGELFFGEGSRLTVL.

This chain connects TRBV5-1 to TRBJ2-1, with a possible D match to TRBD1 (6 bases). With 4 bases removed from V and 8 bases from J, the gap between germline ends came to 16 bases. The CDR3 spans 14 residues. The germline V gene encodes CDR1 SGHRS and CDR2 YFSETQ. CDR3 amino acids: CASSLQTGLDEQFF. DNA of the CDR3: TGCGCCAGCAGCCTTCAAACAGGGCTGGATGAGCAGTTCTTC. The full variable domain, completed using reference TRBV5-1 and TRBJ2-1, is KAGVTQTPRYLIKTRGQQVTLSCSPISGHRSVSWYQQTPGQGLQFLFEYFSETQRNKGNFPGRFSGRQFSNSRSEMNVSTLELGDSALYLCASSLQTGLDEQFFGPGTRLTVL.

The CDR3 region is CASRSAYFKENTEAFF. DNA of the CDR3: TGTGCCAGCAGATCGGCATATTTCAAAGAGAACACTGAAGCTTTCTTT. The chain links TRBV7-9 to TRBJ1-1; D gene uncertain. The germline V and J ends were trimmed by 6 bases and 1 base, with 18 bases remaining between them. The CDR3 consists of 16 residues. CDR1 is SEHNR and CDR2 is FQNEAQ in the germline V gene (reference sequence).

This clone was detected only a few times. The genes are TRBV10-3 and TRBJ2-5; D perhaps matches TRBD2 (6 bases). The tail of the sequence fits TRBJ2-7 better, so the J call may be wrong. CDR1 and CDR2 from the germline V gene are ENHRY and SYGVKD. The CDR3 is made up of 13 amino acids. The CDR3 spells CAISESTRVEQYF. CDR3 bases: TGTGCCATCAGTGAGTCGACTAGAGTCGAGCAGTACTTC.

This clone was found a few times. The gene calls are TRBV2 and TRBJ2-7; 8 bases are shared with TRBD2. Germline values: CDR1 SNHLY, CDR2 FYNNEI. Unmatched junction bases numbered 9, after V lost 8 bases and J lost 0 bases. This CDR3 contains 15 residues. The CDR3 DNA is TGTGCCAGCGTCCGGACTAGCCGCCTCTCCTACGAGCAGTACTTC. It codes for CASVRTSRLSYEQYF.

This clone was counted a few times. The chain employs TRBV6-5 and TRBJ2-2; tentatively, D is TRBD2 (7 bases). CDR1 is MNHEY and CDR2 is SVGAGI in the germline V gene. This CDR3 is built from 15 residues. The V end lost 2 bases, the J end lost 3 bases, and 10 bases lay between the germline ends. The CDR3 protein is CASSYAGAYTGELFF. The CDR3 coding sequence is TGTGCCAGCAGTTACGCGGGGGCATACACCGGGGAGCTGTTTTTT.

This chain uses TRBV18 with TRBJ2-1; D is uncertain. V was clipped by 4 bases and J by 8 bases, with 18 bases between them. This CDR3 has 15 amino acids. From germline, CDR1 is KGHSH and CDR2 LQKENI. In DNA, the CDR3 is TGTGCCAGCTCACGAACCAAGCTAGACGGCGATGAGCAGTTCTTC. It is translated as CASSRTKLDGDEQFF.

This clone was recorded a few times. The chain is built from TRBV11-2 and TRBJ2-5; the match to TRBD1 covers 8 bases. This CDR3 region has 16 residues. Germline trimming cut 1 base from V and 4 bases from J; bases unmatched to any gene: 8. Germline-derived CDR1 and CDR2 are SGHAT and FQNNGV. The CDR3 protein is CASSLGPTGGIETQYF. Here the CDR3 DNA reads TGTGCCAGCAGCTTAGGCCCCACAGGGGGGATAGAGACCCAGTACTTC.

This clone was found a few times. This chain links TRBV5-1 with TRBJ2-5, with 13 bases that match TRBD2. V was clipped by 0 bases and J by 5 bases; unmatched bases: 10. The length of the CDR3 is 18 residues. Germline-derived CDR1 and CDR2 are SGHRS and YFSETQ. The CDR3 loop is CASSLAGTSGIMMETQYF. In DNA, the CDR3 is TGCGCCAGCAGCTTGGCCGGGACTAGCGGGATTATGATGGAGACCCAGTACTTC.